One and the same sample provided the 31 T cell receptor beta chains below, sequenced in a study of memory CD4+ T cells and cytomegalovirus serostatus. Single viable CD3+CD4+CD8-CD45RO+ cells were sorted as the memory CD4+ T cells. Clones were sequenced by immunoSEQ multiplex PCR, and TCRdb holds only the in-frame ones, with some missing. This table has about 46,000 clones, about 78% appearing once. Source material: memory CD4+ T cells from blood. Receptors originate from an adult in good health and CMV-seronegative.

The V call is TRBV7-2, the J call TRBJ2-5; perhaps TRBD2 as D (6 bases). CDR3 size: 14 residues. V lost 8 bases, J lost 2 bases, and 15 bases lay in between. CDR1 and CDR2 from the germline V gene are SGHTA and FQGNSA. CDR3 DNA: TGTGCCAGCCTCAGGCGGGACCGTCAAGAGACCCAGTACTTC. This codes for CASLRRDRQETQYF.

J is TRBJ1-6 and V is TRBV6-5, with D perhaps matching TRBD1 (5 bases). This CDR3 contains 14 residues. V dropped 5 bases and J dropped 11 bases, with 16 bases sitting between them. Looked up from germline, CDR1 is MNHEY and CDR2 is SVGAGI. The CDR3 is CASSGHTNGAPLHF. As DNA, the CDR3 is TGTGCCAGCAGTGGACACACAAACGGGGCACCCCTCCACTTT.

The chain joins TRBV7-9 to TRBJ1-2; D is undetermined. From germline, CDR1 is SEHNR and CDR2 FQNEAQ (reference sequence). CDR3 length: 14 residues. V dropped 5 bases and J dropped 1 base, with 11 bases sitting between them. CDR3 sequence: CASSPRAVNYGYTF. Written as DNA, the CDR3 is TGTGCCAGCAGCCCGAGGGCCGTTAACTATGGCTACACCTTC.

This clone has a single count. CDR3 amino acids: CASSLAAGASTGELFF. CDR3 coding DNA: TGTGCCAGCAGCTTAGCCGCAGGGGCGTCGACCGGGGAGCTGTTTTTT. The chain employs TRBV7-2 and TRBJ2-2, with D possibly being TRBD1 (6 bases). Trimming cost V 0 bases and J 5 bases, with 13 bases left between them. This CDR3 spans 16 amino acids. Germline lookup yields CDR1 SGHTA and CDR2 FQGNSA.

The rearrangement joins TRBV6-5 to TRBJ1-5; the match to TRBD1 covers 7 bases. CDR1 MNHEY and CDR2 SVGAGI come from the germline V gene. The trim removed 7 bases at V and 5 bases at J, leaving 5 bases unmatched. This CDR3 is 13 amino acids long. The CDR3 reads CASTGTAYQPQHF. The DNA for the CDR3 is TGTGCCAGCACCGGGACAGCCTATCAGCCCCAGCATTTT.

CDR3 nucleotide sequence: TGTGCCAGCAGCCAAACAGGGGTGAGCTCCTACAATGAGCAGTTCTTC. This translates into CASSQTGVSSYNEQFF. V is TRBV7-7 and J is TRBJ2-1, with 7 bases that match TRBD1. From germline, CDR1 is SSHAT and CDR2 FNYEAQ (reference sequence). V was clipped by 5 bases and J by 0 bases; unmatched bases: 7. The CDR3 loop spans 16 amino acids. The variable domain in full, with the rest retrieved from reference TRBV7-7 and TRBJ2-1, is GAGVSQSPRYKVTKRGQDVTLRCDPISSHATLYWYQQALGQGPEFLTYFNYEAQPDKSGLPSDRFSAERPEGSISTLTIQRTEQRDSAMYRCASSQTGVSSYNEQFFGPGTRLTVL.

V gene TRBV7-2 combines with J gene TRBJ1-1; TRBD1 matches 7 bases. Germline loops: CDR1 SGHTA, CDR2 FQGNSA. The V gene end was trimmed by 4 bases and the J gene end by 4 bases; junction bases not matched to a gene: 15. CDR3 size: 17 residues. The CDR3 DNA reads as TGTGCCAGCAGCTCCCTTAGGGGGCTTGGGGGTAGCACTGAAGCTTTCTTT. Protein: CASSSLRGLGGSTEAFF. The full variable domain, rest sourced from reference TRBV7-2 and TRBJ1-1, is GAGVSQSPSNKVTEKGKDVELRCDPISGHTALYWYRQSLGQGLEFLIYFQGNSAPDKSGLPSDRFSAERTGGSVSTLTIQRTQQEDSAVYLCASSSLRGLGGSTEAFFGQGTRLTVV.

Only a few counts were recorded for this clone. The chain uses TRBV5-1 and TRBJ1-1; a possible D gene is TRBD1 (5 bases). CDR1 and CDR2 from the germline V gene are SGHRS and YFSETQ. The V and J ends lost 4 bases and 0 bases respectively, with 10 bases between them. The CDR3 has 14 amino acids. CDR3 DNA sequence: TGCGCCAGCAGCGGGGGACGGTTGAACACTGAAGCTTTCTTT. Amino acids: CASSGGRLNTEAFF.

This sequence joins TRBV15 and TRBJ2-3; D is uncertain. The length of the CDR3 is 13 residues. Trimming stripped 3 bases from V and 3 bases from J, with 7 bases between. Germline V gives CDR1 LNHNV, CDR2 YYDKDF (reference sequence). CDR3 amino acids: CATSRGKTDTQYF. DNA for the CDR3: TGTGCCACCAGCAGGGGGAAAACAGATACGCAGTATTTT. Full variable domain (rest looked up from reference TRBV15 and TRBJ2-3): DAMVIQNPRYQVTQFGKPVTLSCSQTLNHNVMYWYQQKSSQAPKLLFHYYDKDFNNEADTPDNFQSRRPNTSFCFLDIRSPGLGDTAMYLCATSRGKTDTQYFGPGTRLTVL.

The gene calls are TRBV5-1 and TRBJ1-4, with D possibly being TRBD1 (5 bases). The CDR3 has 14 amino acids. Deletions cut 4 bases from V and 4 bases from J, with 11 bases between. Germline V gene sequence: CDR1 SGHRS, CDR2 YFSETQ. The CDR3, as DNA: TGCGCCAGCAGCCCCTACAGGAGTAATGAAAAACTGTTTTTT. Residues: CASSPYRSNEKLFF.

In DNA, the CDR3 is TGCGCCAGCAGTGAGTCTTCCTACTACGAGCAGTACTTC. Translation gives CASSESSYYEQYF. This chain uses TRBV10-2 with TRBJ2-7; D is unclear. This CDR3 is 13 amino acids long. The germline V gene encodes CDR1 WSHSY and CDR2 SAAADI. V was trimmed by 0 bases and J by 3 bases, leaving 6 bases between them.

The V call is TRBV4-2, the J call TRBJ1-3; the D is unclear. V lost 4 bases and J 2 bases, leaving 12 bases between the germline ends. CDR3 length equals 15 residues. Germline V gene sequence: CDR1 LGHNA, CDR2 YNFKEQ. The CDR3 coding sequence is TGTGCCAGCAGCCCGATGACCTGGGCTGGAAACACCATATATTTT. Translated: CASSPMTWAGNTIYF.

The J gene is TRBJ1-1, the V gene TRBV6-1, with D perhaps TRBD1 (5 bases). Germline values: CDR1 MNHNS, CDR2 SASEGT. V lost 2 bases and J lost 7, with 11 bases in between. CDR3 size: 13 residues. As DNA, the CDR3 is TGTGCCAGCAGTGAACGAGGGGACGTTGAAGCTTTCTTT. It yields the protein CASSERGDVEAFF.

This chain joins TRBV29-1 and TRBJ1-1; D is possibly TRBD1 (5 bases). The CDR3 is made up of 11 amino acids. Germline values: CDR1 SQVTM, CDR2 ANQGSEA. V was cut by 4 bases and J by 9 bases, with 12 bases left in between. The CDR3 bases are TGCAGCGTTGGGTGGGCAGGGAAAGCTTTCTTT. This codes for CSVGWAGKAFF.

The chain carries TRBV6-1 and TRBJ1-2; D is possibly TRBD1 (6 bases). The V end was cut by 7 bases, the J end by 0 bases, with 15 bases between. This CDR3 region has 15 residues. Germline V gene sequence: CDR1 MNHNS, CDR2 SASEGT. CDR3 in amino acids: CASTLPRGANYGYTF. The CDR3 nucleotides read TGTGCCAGCACCCTGCCGAGGGGGGCTAACTATGGCTACACCTTC.

This chain uses TRBV7-3 with TRBJ2-3, with D perhaps TRBD1 or TRBD2 (5 bases each). CDR3 size: 15 residues. V was cut by 1 base and J by 1 base, with 9 bases left in between. Germline V gene data show CDR1 as SGHTA and CDR2 as FQGTGA. CDR3 nucleotide sequence: TGTGCCAGCAGCTTAAAATGGGACCGCACAGATACGCAGTATTTT. It yields the protein CASSLKWDRTDTQYF.

This clone has a single count. V is TRBV7-2 and J is TRBJ1-4; perhaps TRBD1 as D (5 bases). Trimming removed 2 bases from V and 7 bases from J, with 23 bases in between. The CDR3 spans 18 residues. Germline-derived CDR1 and CDR2 are SGHTA and FQGNSA. CDR3 residues: CASSLRAPTAKWAEKLFF. CDR3 nucleotides: TGTGCCAGCAGCTTACGAGCCCCGACAGCCAAATGGGCTGAAAAACTGTTTTTT. The entire variable domain, with the rest obtained from reference TRBV7-2 and TRBJ1-4, is as follows: GAGVSQSPSNKVTEKGKDVELRCDPISGHTALYWYRQSLGQGLEFLIYFQGNSAPDKSGLPSDRFSAERTGGSVSTLTIQRTQQEDSAVYLCASSLRAPTAKWAEKLFFGSGTQLSVL.

The chain combines TRBV6-1 with TRBJ2-5, with D maybe TRBD2 (6 bases). The CDR3 spans 11 residues. CDR1 MNHNS and CDR2 SASEGT come from the germline V gene. V gave up 6 bases and J gave up 5 bases, with 7 bases separating them. Here the CDR3 reads CASSGGETQYF. For the CDR3, the DNA is TGTGCCAGCAGCGGGGGTGAGACCCAGTACTTC.

The rearrangement joins TRBV6-5 to TRBJ1-2; the D gene is possibly TRBD1 (5 bases). V dropped 4 bases and J dropped 4 bases, with 16 bases sitting between them. Germline CDR1 is MNHEY and CDR2 is SVGAGI. CDR3 length equals 15 residues. In DNA form, the CDR3 reads TGTGCCAGCAGTTCCCCGGGACGGTCGACCTATGGCTACACCTTC. It codes for CASSSPGRSTYGYTF.

There are a few counts of this clone. The chain carries TRBV6-1 and TRBJ2-1; D not resolved. This CDR3 is built from 13 residues. Germline CDR1 and CDR2: MNHNS and SASEGT. The V gene lost 11 bases and the J gene lost 7 bases, with 18 bases spanning the gap. The DNA for the CDR3 is TGTGCCTCCCACCTGGGCTTGGGGAATGAGCAGTTCTTC. The encoded protein is CASHLGLGNEQFF.

The J gene is TRBJ1-2, the V gene TRBV6-1, with D unclear. CDR1 and CDR2 from the germline V gene are MNHNS and SASEGT. Trimming removed 1 base at V and 0 bases at J, with 12 bases between. This CDR3 is built from 16 residues. CDR3 bases: TGTGCCAGCAGTGAAGGACACGGCCCCGCTAACTATGGCTACACCTTC. Translated, it gives CASSEGHGPANYGYTF.

The chain has TRBV18 and TRBJ2-5; TRBD2 aligns across 8 bases. J was trimmed by 7 bases and V by 3 bases; bases with no gene match: 19. CDR1 KGHSH and CDR2 LQKENI come from the germline V gene. The CDR3 runs to 18 residues. The DNA for the CDR3 is TGTGCCAGCTCACCGGTACCCCCAACTAGCGGACGGGGGGGGACCCAGTACTTC. This sequence encodes CASSPVPPTSGRGGTQYF.

The chain carries TRBV5-4 and TRBJ2-5; TRBD1 might be the D (6 bases). CDR1 is SGHNT, CDR2 YYREEE, per germline (reference sequence). This CDR3 has 13 amino acids. Trimming took 4 bases from V and 5 from J, leaving 12 bases between them. For the CDR3, the DNA is TGTGCCAGCAGCCAGGGGTATGCCGAGACCCAGTACTTC. Encoded protein: CASSQGYAETQYF.

This chain uses TRBV14 with TRBJ1-4; no reliable D call. The CDR3 has 13 residues. Trimming cost V 1 base and J 1 base, with 1 base left between them. Germline V gene data show CDR1 as SGHDN and CDR2 as FVKESK. The CDR3 nucleotides are TGTGCCAGCAGCCAAGTAACTAATGAAAAACTGTTTTTT. It yields the protein CASSQVTNEKLFF.

The chain links TRBV4-2 to TRBJ2-7; 9 positions agree with TRBD2. V lost 0 bases, J lost 6 bases, and 6 bases stayed unmatched. This CDR3 spans 15 amino acids. Germline V lookup: CDR1 LGHNA, CDR2 YNFKEQ. The DNA of the CDR3 is TGTGCCAGCAGCCAAGAGCTAGCGGGGTACTTCGAGCAGTACTTC. As protein: CASSQELAGYFEQYF.

This clone was detected only a few times. The V and J genes are TRBV5-6 and TRBJ1-2, with D uncertain. In germline, CDR1 is SGHDT, CDR2 YYEEEE. V lost 2 bases and J lost 6, with 17 bases in between. The CDR3 is made up of 15 amino acids. CDR3 DNA sequence: TGTGCCAGCAGCTTAGGGCTACCGAGGACTCATGGCTACACCTTC. It is translated as CASSLGLPRTHGYTF.

The rearrangement links TRBV4-3 to TRBJ1-1; 11 bases agree with TRBD1. This CDR3 contains 16 residues. In germline, CDR1 is LGHNA, CDR2 YSLEER. J lost 1 base, V lost 4 bases, and 5 bases had no gene match. This CDR3 reads CASSLGQGAWNTEAFF. The CDR3 DNA follows: TGCGCCAGCAGCCTTGGACAGGGGGCGTGGAACACTGAAGCTTTCTTT.

This clone was seen just once. The rearrangement links TRBV5-1 to TRBJ1-4, with 8 bases fitting TRBD1. Looked up from germline, CDR1 is SGHRS and CDR2 is YFSETQ. The CDR3 contains 15 residues. The junction had 6 bases not matched to a gene; V was cut back by 0 bases and J by 8 bases. CDR3 amino acids: CASSLGGDRKEKLFF. CDR3 DNA: TGCGCCAGCAGCTTGGGAGGGGACAGGAAGGAAAAACTGTTTTTT.

The V and J genes are TRBV6-6 and TRBJ1-4; 7 positions agree with TRBD1. The CDR3 loop spans 16 amino acids. From germline, CDR1 is MNHNY and CDR2 SVGAGI (reference sequence). J was trimmed by 0 bases and V by 5 bases; bases with no gene match: 6. CDR3: CASSATGAPTNEKLFF. In DNA form, the CDR3 reads TGTGCCAGCAGTGCTACAGGGGCCCCAACTAATGAAAAACTGTTTTTT.

The chain employs TRBV2 and TRBJ2-7; the D gene is possibly TRBD2 (5 bases). V dropped 7 bases and J dropped 3 bases, with 13 bases sitting between them. In germline, CDR1 is SNHLY, CDR2 FYNNEI. CDR3 length: 13 amino acids. Here the CDR3 reads CASNGMAIYEQYF. CDR3 DNA: TGTGCCAGCAACGGGATGGCAATCTACGAGCAGTACTTC.

This clone is medium-sized in the sample. V usage is TRBV30 and J usage is TRBJ1-5; D unresolved. In germline, CDR1 is GTSNPN, CDR2 SVGIG (reference sequence). Between the trimmed V and J ends, which lost 0 bases and 4 bases, there was a span of 4 bases. The CDR3 spans 12 residues. CDR3: CAWSVGNQPQHF. CDR3 DNA sequence: TGTGCCTGGAGTGTGGGGAATCAGCCCCAGCATTTT.